The entry that follows covers one T cell receptor (beta chain) sequence. Its target antigen remains unknown. No much larger clone exists at a distance of one base, and base qualities are not known. The donors were healthy, HIV-negative adults with no recently reported acute infections or vaccinations. Every donor was a Caucasian adult living in Nashville, Tennessee, USA. CD4+ T cells were enriched by magnetic negative selection; naive cells were then positively selected on CD45RA, and the negative fraction formed the memory subset. Blood was collected by leukapheresis, and PBMCs were isolated by Ficoll-Histopaque density gradient centrifugation and then cryopreserved in liquid nitrogen vapor phase. Purity and quantity of every magnetically sorted T cell population were checked by analytical flow cytometry. Genomic DNA was isolated from each sorted fraction and quantified by UV absorbance on a Nanodrop 2000c.

The entry originates in a study of shared clonotypes between healthy human individuals (dated by TCRdb to about 2020). For the wider study: The cohort comprised a couple of women and a few men aged 18 to 49 years. Leukapheresis yielded between about 0.94 and 8.9 billion PBMCs per donor. To estimate repertoire size and how much clonotype sharing occurs between individuals, the study deeply sequenced the blood TCR repertoires of about five healthy adults. To increase sequencing depth and limit assay-specific biases, different laboratories used diverse techniques to prepare libraries and sequence TCR repertoires. For each donor, three plates each were used for CD4 naive and CD4 memory, two plates were used for CD8 naive, and one plate was used for CD8 memory.

From a lookup of the germline V gene, CDR1 and CDR2 are MNHNS and SASEGT. The CDR3 sequence holds 12 residues, the cysteine and phenylalanine included. Only the CDR3 part of the read is kept: 36 bases, read in frame from the first base. Trimming removed 5 bases from V and 6 bases from J, leaving 8 bases between the germline ends. Using the deep immunoSEQ assay, multiplex PCR amplified TCR CDR3 regions from genomic DNA. For each cell subset, the extracted genomic DNA was distributed evenly across all wells of several immunoSEQ 96-well plates, and each plate served as one replicate. For sorted subsets, each replicate PCR was loaded with roughly 0.2 ug genomic DNA, equivalent to some 31,000 T cell genomes. Purified libraries were quantified with a Qubit 3.0 fluorometer, sized on a Bioanalyzer 2100, and re-quantified with the KAPA Library Quantification kit. Each immunoSEQ 96-well plate was sequenced on its own single-read 150-cycle Illumina NextSeq 550 flow cell. In the original analysis: Because the immunoSEQ output held only junctional sequences and lacked quality scores, the filtering could not match the filtering applied to full-length reads. Sequences were annotated with PyIR, a Python wrapper for IgBLAST v1.9, using IMGT germline references to assign V/J genes and CDR3. Any read was removed if the V/J assignment was weak (E-value above 1e-6), the CDR3 was missing, or the read contained stop codons, out-of-frame junctions, or ambiguous translated residues. V3J clonotypes were defined as sequences sharing the same inferred V gene, J gene, and CDR3 amino acid sequence. The percentage overlap between two repertoires was calculated by dividing the number of shared unique clonotypes by the size of the smaller repertoire. Richness of each repertoire was evaluated using RTK rarefaction, the Chao1 estimator, and Recon v2.1 estimates of unobserved clonotypes. OLGA was used to compute generation probabilities for all TCRbeta clonotypes that the gDNA method yielded from four donors. The table was pulled from immuneACCESS by TCRdb, which kept in-frame rearrangements only. Such tables lose some clones; where checked, under half of the loss comes from unresolved V genes, and the rest has no known cause. V, J and clone size are taken as reported in that table, and D and trimming were inferred from the DNA itself. Recorded for this sample are roughly 700,000 clones; over 65% of them occurred a single time. Approximately 1.7% of the sample rests with the top ten.

Results and caveats for the whole study, not just this receptor: Across four donors, roughly 5% of naive CD4, roughly 3.4% of naive CD8, 2.3% of memory CD4, and about 0.44% of memory CD8 clonotypes were shared. Clonotypes shared by all four sorted-subset donors showed higher generation probabilities than non-shared clonotypes. Rarefaction of sorted-subset datasets indicated incomplete sequencing despite the large sequencing depth. Sampling was limited to blood, and TCR repertoires in tissue likely differ from TCR repertoires in blood. Estimated clonotype richness was generally larger for naive than for memory subsets. The genetic and exposure-history diversity represented was limited by the small number of donors. Pairwise subsampling led to the expectation that sequencing depth would affect the degree of clonotype sharing among donors.

This TCR came from a young woman in good health. Specimen: memory CD4+ T cells sorted from blood. The cell subset or site label for this specimen denotes: CD45RA-negative fraction. Recombination linked TRBV6-1 to TRBJ2-1, with the identity of the D gene unclear. At the DNA level, the sequence is TGTGCCAGCAGTTATCGATTCAATGAGCAGTTCTTC. It specifies CASSYRFNEQFF.